The subject of this entry is one T cell receptor (beta chain). This sample is drawn from a study of blood T cell repertoires in COVID-19. The germline CDR1 and CDR2 sequences are SEHNR and FQNEAQ (reference sequence). The germline V and J ends were trimmed by 3 bases and 9 bases, with 12 bases remaining between them. The CDR3 totals 13 residues. Sequencing used immunoSEQ multiplex PCR; TCRdb keeps in-frame clones, though not all of them. The sample comprises fewer than 100,000 clones, 80% to 95% of which are singletons, and 0.7% to 0.9% rests with the top ten. The V call is TRBV7-9, the J call TRBJ2-1, with TRBD1 as a possible D gene (6 bases). The receptor comes from a woman at least 80 years old with acute or convalescent COVID-19. The sequenced sample was peripheral blood. In nucleotides, the CDR3 is TGTGCCAGCAGCTTTTCGCAGGGGACTGAGCAGTTCTTC. It specifies CASSFSQGTEQFF.